These T cell receptor beta chains were read from a single sample in a study of T-cell reconstitution after alpha-beta-depleted transplantation in children. MiXCR was run by TCRdb on the PCR reads, yielding one entry per CDR3 protein. The sample includes 100,000 or so distinct CDR3 sequences, over 9% of them seen just once. The sample in question was PBMCs from the stem cell graft donor, obtained from the stem cell graft. The receptor source for this set is a human donor who donated a stem cell graft to a child with inherited bone marrow failure. Both conserved end residues are trimmed from each CDR3. Each record gives: V gene, D gene, CDR3 length, CDR3 protein. D genes are given only for firm matches.

V: TRBV5-1; D: -; length: 10; CDR3: ASSQDWAEQY
V: TRBV4-3; D: -; length: 13; CDR3: ASSQDPGQPDGYT
V: TRBV7-9; D: -; length: 11; CDR3: ASGWTLLNEQF
V: TRBV29-1; D: TRBD1; length: 12; CDR3: SVEGTGTGYEQY
V: TRBV6-1; D: TRBD1; length: 13; CDR3: ASVRDREVATEAF
V: TRBV7-9; D: -; length: 9; CDR3: ASSASTEAF
V: TRBV4-3; D: -; length: 14; CDR3: ASSQGAPGAVRGYT
V: TRBV2; D: -; length: 9; CDR3: ASRGNTEAF
V: TRBV5-1; D: -; length: 12; CDR3: ASSLRSYDTEAF
V: TRBV7-3; D: -; length: 11; CDR3: ASSRVATGELF
V: TRBV5-1; D: TRBD1; length: 14; CDR3: ASSGGQGFYNSPLH
V: TRBV5-1; D: TRBD1; length: 12; CDR3: ASSKGQGAGELF
V: TRBV30; D: -; length: 11; CDR3: AWSVGLRQAQY
V: TRBV27; D: -; length: 13; CDR3: ASSLSASPWNTIY
V: TRBV7-3; D: -; length: 12; CDR3: ASSRGATGDTQY
V: TRBV6-5; D: -; length: 12; CDR3: ASSNGVGDTEAF
V: TRBV25-1; D: -; length: 11; CDR3: ASTGVRGEKLF
V: TRBV18; D: -; length: 12; CDR3: ASSPRGPQETQY
V: TRBV11-2; D: TRBD1; length: 12; CDR3: ASSHPGTGSSQY
V: TRBV5-5; D: -; length: 13; CDR3: ASSLFRMGTDTQY
V: TRBV28; D: TRBD2; length: 12; CDR3: ASGPGGAVYEQY
V: TRBV7-3; D: -; length: 12; CDR3: ASSRGSGANVLT
V: TRBV6-2/TRBV6-3; D: TRBD2; length: 12; CDR3: ASSYGGSYNEQF
V: TRBV6-5; D: -; length: 12; CDR3: ASRAGSNTGELF
V: TRBV5-1; D: TRBD2; length: 13; CDR3: ASSFLAGSTDTQY
V: TRBV7-9; D: TRBD1; length: 12; CDR3: ASSFSTGEETQY
V: TRBV7-9; D: -; length: 13; CDR3: ASSRGGTGNTEAF
V: TRBV29-1; D: -; length: 10; CDR3: SVVPSGTEAF
V: TRBV18; D: TRBD2; length: 13; CDR3: ASSSTASGPYEQY
V: TRBV5-1; D: TRBD1; length: 13; CDR3: ASSLAWTGPNGYT
V: TRBV7-9; D: -; length: 15; CDR3: ASSFTPPGAIPYEQY
V: TRBV14; D: -; length: 13; CDR3: ASSVDQGRFYEQY
V: TRBV5-1; D: -; length: 12; CDR3: ASSLALAGTEAF
V: TRBV20-1; D: -; length: 8; CDR3: SARNTEAF
V: TRBV5-1; D: TRBD2; length: 13; CDR3: ASSPGTTVTGELF
V: TRBV12-3/TRBV12-4; D: -; length: 15; CDR3: ASTNPKLVDGNEKLF
V: TRBV4-2; D: -; length: 17; CDR3: ASSQDLQSDNEFNEKLF
V: TRBV7-9; D: -; length: 11; CDR3: ASSQRAEEKLF
V: TRBV10-3; D: TRBD2; length: 11; CDR3: AIRTPGGDEQY
V: TRBV7-6; D: -; length: 14; CDR3: ASSLLGLRVGETQY
V: TRBV20-1; D: -; length: 12; CDR3: SARMRGSNQPQH